This T cell receptor beta chain was identified in a study of T cells after yellow fever vaccination. General study findings and limits: Within FACS-sorted repertoires, abundant clonotypes contaminating from the bulk population could be present.

TCRdb processed the 5' RACE reads anew with MiXCR; each CDR3 protein has one entry. The table includes 620,000 or so distinct CDR3 sequences, 17% detected once. This clonotype has just a few counts. The target antigen is unknown. This CDR3 comprises 15 residues. Germline loops: CDR1 MNHEY, CDR2 SVGEGT. The V end lost 2 bases, the J end lost 5 bases, and 13 bases lay between the germline ends. This TCR came from a man younger than 35 who received the YFV17D yellow fever vaccine. The J gene is TRBJ1-5, the V gene TRBV6-2 or TRBV6-3; perhaps TRBD1 as D (5 bases). The sequencing used PBMCs, collected about 5 days after the first yellow fever vaccination. The DNA of the CDR3 is TGTGCCAGCAGTTACGATCAGGGATGGGATCAGCCCCAGCATTTT. The encoded protein is CASSYDQGWDQPQHF.